The rows below give T cell receptor beta chains drawn from one sample of a study of T cells in Graves' hyperthyroidism and ophthalmopathy. TCRdb processed the multiplex PCR reads anew with MiXCR; each CDR3 protein has one entry. The sample lists approximately 200,000 distinct CDR3 sequences; approximately 20% were seen once. The sequencing sample was made of blood. The receptors were gathered from a man aged 40-55 years with Graves' hyperthyroidism. The CDR3 runs from the conserved cysteine through the conserved F or W. A D gene is named only where the DNA matches it firmly. Not all rows give a size; the values are once, few, many and, for expanded clones, a class.

CDR3 DNA | CDR3 protein | V gene | D gene | J gene | clone size
TGTGCCAGCAGCCAAGATCGGATACAGACCCAGTACTTC | CASSQDRIQTQYF | TRBV3-1 | . | TRBJ2-5 | many
TGTGCCAGCACCAAGGGGACAGTCCTAACGCCCCAGCATTTT | CASTKGTVLTPQHF | TRBV6-1 | TRBD1 | TRBJ1-5 | .
TGTGCCAGCAGTTTAGGGGGGGGGGCCCCCGGGGAGCTGTTTTTT | CASSLGGGAPGELFF | TRBV28 | . | TRBJ2-2 | .
TGTGCCAGCAGTCTAAGCGGTCTAACCGGGGAGCTGTTTTTT | CASSLSGLTGELFF | TRBV2 | . | TRBJ2-2 | many
TGTGCCAGCAGTGGCTCTTGGGGGTTAGCCAAAAACATTCAGTACTTC | CASSGSWGLAKNIQYF | TRBV28 | . | TRBJ2-4 | .
TGTGCCAGCAGCTACAGGACAGCCGCGAACACCGGGGAGCTGTTTTTT | CASSYRTAANTGELFF | TRBV7-8 | . | TRBJ2-2 | many
TGTGCCACCAGTGAGGCGGGACAGAAGGAAACTGAAGCTTTCTTT | CATSEAGQKETEAFF | TRBV24-1 | TRBD1 | TRBJ1-1 | few
TGTGCCAGCTTAACACGTTGGGCTGAAGCTTTCTTT | CASLTRWAEAFF | TRBV5-8 | . | TRBJ1-1 | many
TGTGCCAGCAGCGCCAGAGGCGGGACCCAGTACTTC | CASSARGGTQYF | TRBV7-9 | . | TRBJ2-5 | many
TGTGCCAGCAGTTCCTCGGGACTAGCGGATGCCAAAAACATTCAGTACTTC | CASSSSGLADAKNIQYF | TRBV6-2/TRBV6-3 | TRBD2 | TRBJ2-4 | many
TGTGCCAGCAGGCGAAGGCGGGGGGGCGATGATACGCAGTATTTT | CASRRRRGGDDTQYF | TRBV7-9 | TRBD2 | TRBJ2-3 | many
TGCGCCAGCAGCCTAATAGCCTCGGGCGGCAATGAGCAGTTCTTC | CASSLIASGGNEQFF | TRBV5-1 | . | TRBJ2-1 | many
TGTGCCAGCAGCTCAAAGACAGGGTTCTTTGACGAGCAGTACTTC | CASSSKTGFFDEQYF | TRBV7-9 | TRBD1 | TRBJ2-7 | few
TGTGCCAGTAGTATTTCCCACTACCGGGACAGGCCCTACGAGCAGTACTTC | CASSISHYRDRPYEQYF | TRBV19 | TRBD1 | TRBJ2-7 | few
TGTGCCAGCAGCTACTCCAGGGACTCCTATTCTGAAAAACTGTTTTTT | CASSYSRDSYSEKLFF | TRBV11-2 | . | TRBJ1-4 | few
TGTGCCAGCAGCGACCCCGGGACGGGAATCTACGAGCAGTACTTC | CASSDPGTGIYEQYF | TRBV3-1 | . | TRBJ2-7 | many